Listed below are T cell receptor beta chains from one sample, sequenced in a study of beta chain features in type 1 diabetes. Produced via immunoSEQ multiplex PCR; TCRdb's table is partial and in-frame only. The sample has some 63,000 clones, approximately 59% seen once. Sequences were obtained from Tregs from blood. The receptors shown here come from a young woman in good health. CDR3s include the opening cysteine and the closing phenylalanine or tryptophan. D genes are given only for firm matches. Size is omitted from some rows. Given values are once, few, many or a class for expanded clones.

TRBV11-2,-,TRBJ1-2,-,TGTGCCAGCAGCTTAACACAGGGAAGCTACACCTTC,CASSLTQGSYTF
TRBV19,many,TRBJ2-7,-,TGTGCCAGTAGTACGGCGGGGTACGACGAGCAGTACTTC,CASSTAGYDEQYF
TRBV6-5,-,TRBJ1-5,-,TGTGCCAGCAGTTACTCGATGGGGGGTGATCAGCCCCAGCATTTT,CASSYSMGGDQPQHF
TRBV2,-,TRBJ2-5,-,TGTGCCAGCAGTGAAGGGGGTTATCGGGAGGAGACCCAGTACTTC,CASSEGGYREETQYF
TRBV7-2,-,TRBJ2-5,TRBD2,TGTGCCAGCAGCTTATTAGGGAGCGGGGGCCTGAAAGAGACCCAGTACTTC,CASSLLGSGGLKETQYF
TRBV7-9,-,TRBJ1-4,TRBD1,TGTGCCAGCAGCCAGACAGGGGGTGAAAAACTGTTTTTT,CASSQTGGEKLFF
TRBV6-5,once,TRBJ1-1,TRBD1,TGTGCCAGCAGCTTGTCCCGGGACAGGAGTCCTGAAGCTTTCTTT,CASSLSRDRSPEAFF
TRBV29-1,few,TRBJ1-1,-,TGCAGCACGGGACACCTGAACACTGAAGCTTTCTTT,CSTGHLNTEAFF
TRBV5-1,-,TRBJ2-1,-,TGCGCCAGCAGCGGCGGACAGTACAATGAGCAGTTCTTC,CASSGGQYNEQFF
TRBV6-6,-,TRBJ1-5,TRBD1,TGTGCCAGCAGTTACCGGACAGGGGGCGTTCAGCCCCAGCATTTT,CASSYRTGGVQPQHF
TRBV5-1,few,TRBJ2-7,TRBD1,TGCGCCAGCAGCTGGTCCCTTGGGACCGGGACAGGGGGTTACGAGCAGTACTTC,CASSWSLGTGTGGYEQYF
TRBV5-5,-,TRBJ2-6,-,TGTGCCAGCAGCACATTCAGGGGCACTGGGGCCAACGTCCTGACTTTC,CASSTFRGTGANVLTF
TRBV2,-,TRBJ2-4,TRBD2,TGTGCCAGCAGACGACTAGCGGGAGATGACATTCAGTACTTC,CASRRLAGDDIQYF
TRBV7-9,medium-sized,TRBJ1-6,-,TGTGCCAGCAGCCGGGGACTGCTCGATTCACCCCTCCACTTT,CASSRGLLDSPLHF
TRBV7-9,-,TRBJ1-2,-,TGTGCCAGCAGCTTAGGAACGTACAGGGATAACTATGGCTACACCTTC,CASSLGTYRDNYGYTF
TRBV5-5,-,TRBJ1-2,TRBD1,TGTGCCAGCACCCGGACAGGATCTCTGACTGGCTACACCTTC,CASTRTGSLTGYTF
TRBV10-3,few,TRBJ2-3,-,TGTGCCATCAGAAGCGGCACAGATACGCAGTATTTT,CAIRSGTDTQYF
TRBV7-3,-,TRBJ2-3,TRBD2,TGTGCCAGCAGCCTCGGGGGGTTAGGCACAGATACGCAGTATTTT,CASSLGGLGTDTQYF
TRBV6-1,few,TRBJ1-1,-,TGTGCCAGCATTAATTGGGGGGGGCGCCCCACGGCTTTCTTT,CASINWGGRPTAFF
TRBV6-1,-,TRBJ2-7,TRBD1,TGTGCCAGCAGTGGGGGACAGGGGGCCGCCTACGAGCAGTACTTC,CASSGGQGAAYEQYF
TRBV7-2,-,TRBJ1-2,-,TGTGCCAGCAGCTCACCGAGCGCAGGGAACTATGGCTACACCTTC,CASSSPSAGNYGYTF
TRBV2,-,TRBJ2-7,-,TGTGCCAGCAGTGAATACGAGCAGTACTTC,CASSEYEQYF
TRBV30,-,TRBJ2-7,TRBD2,TGTGCCTGGAGTGTACTTGGCTGGGGGCTAGCGGGGACCTACGAGCAGTACTTC,CAWSVLGWGLAGTYEQYF